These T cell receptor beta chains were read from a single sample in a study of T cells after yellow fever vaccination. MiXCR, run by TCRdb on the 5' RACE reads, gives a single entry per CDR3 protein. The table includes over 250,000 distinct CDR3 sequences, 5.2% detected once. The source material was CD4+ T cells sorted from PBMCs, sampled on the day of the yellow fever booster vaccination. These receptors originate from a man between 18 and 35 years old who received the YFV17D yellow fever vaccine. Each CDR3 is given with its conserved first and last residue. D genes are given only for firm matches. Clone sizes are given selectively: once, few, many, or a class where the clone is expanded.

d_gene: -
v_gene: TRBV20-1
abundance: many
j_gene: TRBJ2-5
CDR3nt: TGCAGTGCTAGGGGGGAATTACAAGAGACCCAGTACTTC
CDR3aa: CSARGELQETQYF

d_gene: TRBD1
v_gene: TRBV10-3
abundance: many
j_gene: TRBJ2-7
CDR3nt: TGTGCCATCATCAACCCGGGACAGGGGTCCTACGAGCAGTACTTC
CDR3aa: CAIINPGQGSYEQYF

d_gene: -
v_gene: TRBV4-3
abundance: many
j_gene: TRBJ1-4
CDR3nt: TGCGCCAGCAGCCCCCTGGGAGGGGGTGATGAAAAACTGTTTTTT
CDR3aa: CASSPLGGGDEKLFF

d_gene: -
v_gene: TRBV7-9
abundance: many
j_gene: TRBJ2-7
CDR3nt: TGTGCCAGCAGCTCCAGCCGGGACGCCTACGAGCAGTACTTC
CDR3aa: CASSSSRDAYEQYF

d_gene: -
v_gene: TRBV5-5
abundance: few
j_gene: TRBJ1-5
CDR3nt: TGTGCCAGCAGCTTTTCCGACAATCAGCCCCAGCATTTT
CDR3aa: CASSFSDNQPQHF

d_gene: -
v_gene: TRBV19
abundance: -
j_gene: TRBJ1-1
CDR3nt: TGTGCCAGTACCTCAAGAGGTTTCACTGAAGCTTTCTTT
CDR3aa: CASTSRGFTEAFF

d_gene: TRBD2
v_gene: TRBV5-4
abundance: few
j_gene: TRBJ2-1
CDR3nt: TGTGCCAGCAGCTCCATGGCGGGGGGATACAATGAGCAGTTCTTC
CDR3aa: CASSSMAGGYNEQFF

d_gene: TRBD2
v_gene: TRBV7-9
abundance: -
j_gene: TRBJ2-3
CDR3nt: TGTGCCAGCAGCCCCGGCAGTCTAGCGGGGGTCACAGATACGCAGTATTTT
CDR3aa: CASSPGSLAGVTDTQYF

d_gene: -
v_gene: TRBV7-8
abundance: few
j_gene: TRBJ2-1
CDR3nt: TGTGCCAGCAGCTTAGCCCTAGGGTGGTTGGATGAGCAGTTCTTC
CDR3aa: CASSLALGWLDEQFF

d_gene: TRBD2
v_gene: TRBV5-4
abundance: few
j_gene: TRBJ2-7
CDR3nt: TGTGCCAGCAGCTTGGTCGGCGGGGGGGGATCCTACGAGCAGTACTTC
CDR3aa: CASSLVGGGGSYEQYF

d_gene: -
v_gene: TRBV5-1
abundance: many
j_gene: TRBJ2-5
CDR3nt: TGCGCCAGCAGCTTGAATGTACGAGAGACCCAGTACTTC
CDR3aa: CASSLNVRETQYF

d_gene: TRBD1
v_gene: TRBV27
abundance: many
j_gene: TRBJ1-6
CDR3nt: TGTGCCAGCAGCCGCGACAGGGGAGATTGGAATTCACCCCTCCACTTT
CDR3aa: CASSRDRGDWNSPLHF

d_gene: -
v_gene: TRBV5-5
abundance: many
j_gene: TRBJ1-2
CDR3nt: TGTGCCAGCAGCTACTCCGAACGGGGCTACACCTTC
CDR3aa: CASSYSERGYTF

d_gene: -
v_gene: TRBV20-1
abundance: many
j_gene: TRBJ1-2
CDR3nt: TGCAGTGGGGAGGAGGGTGGCTACACCTTC
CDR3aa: CSGEEGGYTF

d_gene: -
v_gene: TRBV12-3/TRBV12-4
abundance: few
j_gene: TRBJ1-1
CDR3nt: TGTGCCAGCAGTTTCGCGATGAACACTGAAGCTTTCTTT
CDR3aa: CASSFAMNTEAFF

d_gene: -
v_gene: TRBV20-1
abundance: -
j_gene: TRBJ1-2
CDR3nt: TGCAGTGCTAGTCACCAGGGATACGGCTACACCTTC
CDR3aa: CSASHQGYGYTF

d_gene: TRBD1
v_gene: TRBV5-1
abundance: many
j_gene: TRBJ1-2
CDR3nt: TGCGCCAGCAGCTTAGATCCTACCGGGACAGTGAACTATGGCTACACCTTC
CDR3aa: CASSLDPTGTVNYGYTF

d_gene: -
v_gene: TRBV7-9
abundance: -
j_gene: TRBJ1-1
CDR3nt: TGTGCCAGCAGCTTGACAGATGACACTGAAGCTTTCTTT
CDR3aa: CASSLTDDTEAFF

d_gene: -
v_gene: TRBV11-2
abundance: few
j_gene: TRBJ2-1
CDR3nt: TGTGCCAGCAGCTTAGGAGGTTTTGTTGAGCAGTTCTTC
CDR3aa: CASSLGGFVEQFF

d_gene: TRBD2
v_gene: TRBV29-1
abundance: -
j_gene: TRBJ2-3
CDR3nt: TGCAGCGTTGGTCGAAGGACTAGTATGGTGAAGGCAGATACGCAGTATTTT
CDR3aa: CSVGRRTSMVKADTQYF

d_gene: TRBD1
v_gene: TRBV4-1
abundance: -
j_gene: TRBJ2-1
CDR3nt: TGCGCCAGCAGCCCTCGTAGACAGGGGGTCTACAATGAGCAGTTCTTC
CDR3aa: CASSPRRQGVYNEQFF

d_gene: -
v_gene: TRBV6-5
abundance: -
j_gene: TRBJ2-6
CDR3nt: TGTGCCAGCAGGCCAGGACTGATCTCTGGGGCCAACGTCCTGACTTTC
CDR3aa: CASRPGLISGANVLTF

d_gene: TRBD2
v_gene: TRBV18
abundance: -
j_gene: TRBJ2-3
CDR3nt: TGTGCCAGCTCACCAGTGCCGGGGGGGAGCACAGATACGCAGTATTTT
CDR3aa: CASSPVPGGSTDTQYF

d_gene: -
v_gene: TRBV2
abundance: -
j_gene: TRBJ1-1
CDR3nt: TGTGCCAGCCAGGGACAAAGGAACACTGAAGCTTTCTTT
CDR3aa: CASQGQRNTEAFF